A selection of T cell receptor beta chains follows, all from one sample in a study of shared clonotypes between healthy human individuals. Method: immunoSEQ multiplex PCR; TCRdb's copy keeps in-frame clones and lacks some. The repertoire holds about 1 million clones, about 80% seen once, with about 1.4% in the top ten. The sequenced sample was memory CD4+ T cells sorted from blood. The origin of the receptors is a man between 18 and 29 years old in good health. The CDR3 runs from the conserved cysteine through the conserved F or W. Each record gives: J gene, D gene, clone size, V gene, CDR3 protein, CDR3 DNA. The D gene is left open where the match is weak. Clone size is shown for a subset of rows, as once, few, many or a class of expanded clone.

>TRBJ1-6|.|few|TRBV6-6
CASSYVTLAPLHF
TGTGCCAGCAGTTACGTGACCTTGGCGCCCCTCCACTTT
>TRBJ2-2|.|few|TRBV5-1
CASSLGRTGELFF
TGCGCCAGCAGCTTGGGAAGGACCGGGGAGCTGTTTTTT
>TRBJ1-5|.|.|TRBV6-5
CASSLGASNQPQHF
TGTGCCAGCAGTCTGGGGGCTAGCAATCAGCCCCAGCATTTT
>TRBJ1-6|.|.|TRBV6-5
CASSYWGKNSPLHF
TGTGCCAGCAGTTACTGGGGGAAAAATTCACCCCTCCACTTT
>TRBJ2-7|.|.|TRBV4-1
CASSQETTSYEQYF
TGCGCCAGCAGCCAAGAGACTACTTCCTACGAGCAGTACTTC
>TRBJ1-2|.|.|TRBV28
CATERYGYTF
TGTGCCACGGAGAGGTATGGCTACACCTTC
>TRBJ1-1|.|.|TRBV30
CAWSEDRGAFF
TGTGCCTGGAGTGAGGACAGAGGAGCTTTCTTT
>TRBJ2-2|TRBD1|few|TRBV7-3
CASGQGIGELFF
TGTGCCAGTGGACAGGGTATCGGGGAGCTGTTTTTT
>TRBJ2-6|.|.|TRBV5-1
CASSLSGSSGANVLTF
TGCGCCAGCAGCTTGTCAGGTTCCTCTGGGGCCAACGTCCTGACTTTC
>TRBJ1-3|.|.|TRBV4-3
CASSQRLSGERNTIYF
TGCGCCAGCAGCCAGCGTCTCTCCGGGGAGCGAAACACCATATATTTT
>TRBJ2-7|TRBD1|.|TRBV5-1
CASSAPGQGLGEQYF
TGCGCCAGCAGCGCCCCGGGACAGGGACTTGGGGAGCAGTACTTC
>TRBJ2-7|.|few|TRBV5-4
CASSLEAGRRTYEQYF
TGTGCCAGCAGCTTGGAGGCGGGGCGGAGGACCTACGAGCAGTACTTC
>TRBJ2-5|.|.|TRBV9
CASSVGRGQETQYF
TGTGCCAGCAGCGTAGGACGGGGCCAAGAGACCCAGTACTTC
>TRBJ1-1|TRBD1|.|TRBV27
CASNPDRANTEAFF
TGTGCCAGCAACCCCGACAGGGCCAACACTGAAGCTTTCTTT
>TRBJ2-6|.|.|TRBV18
CASSIGGNSGANVLTF
TGTGCCAGCTCAATAGGGGGAAACTCTGGGGCCAACGTCCTGACTTTC
>TRBJ2-7|.|few|TRBV4-3
CASSQDSLAQSYEQYF
TGCGCCAGCAGCCAAGATAGCCTAGCGCAATCCTACGAGCAGTACTTC
>TRBJ2-1|TRBD1|once|TRBV20-1
CSATRTGEQFF
TGCAGTGCCACCCGGACAGGCGAGCAGTTCTTC
>TRBJ1-4|.|.|TRBV2
CASREDGRNEKLFF
TGTGCCAGCAGGGAGGACGGGAGAAATGAAAAACTGTTTTTT
>TRBJ2-7|TRBD2|.|TRBV19
CASSTPTGGASYEQYF
TGTGCCAGTAGTACCCCAACCGGGGGGGCCTCCTACGAGCAGTACTTC
>TRBJ1-2|.|.|TRBV30
CAWSVGGFAGYTF
TGTGCCTGGAGTGTAGGAGGTTTCGCGGGCTACACCTTC
>TRBJ2-6|TRBD1|.|TRBV19
CASSISGQKSSGANVLTF
TGTGCCAGTAGTATTTCGGGACAGAAATCCTCTGGGGCCAACGTCCTGACTTTC
>TRBJ2-7|TRBD2|.|TRBV13
CASSLWGGYEQYF
TGTGCCAGCAGCCTCTGGGGGGGCTACGAGCAGTACTTC
>TRBJ1-2|TRBD1|.|TRBV7-9
CASSPGQNYGYTF
TGTGCCAGCAGCCCGGGACAGAACTATGGCTACACCTTC
>TRBJ1-3|.|once|TRBV7-2
CASSLYSPHVGNTIYF
TGTGCCAGCAGCCTGTACTCCCCACACGTAGGAAACACCATATATTTT
>TRBJ2-2|.|.|TRBV5-4
CASSLSHRAAGTGELFF
TGTGCCAGCAGCCTCTCCCACAGGGCTGCGGGCACCGGGGAGCTGTTTTTT
>TRBJ1-1|.|.|TRBV7-2
CASSLAATGNTEAFF
TGTGCCAGCAGCTTAGCGGCGACAGGGAACACTGAAGCTTTCTTT
>TRBJ2-1|.|.|TRBV7-2
CASSLVVTLEQFF
TGTGCCAGCAGCTTAGTGGTGACCCTTGAGCAGTTCTTC
>TRBJ2-3|TRBD1|.|TRBV10-2
CASGGDRGTDTQYF
TGCGCCTCCGGGGGGGACAGGGGGACAGATACGCAGTATTTT
>TRBJ1-2|TRBD1|.|TRBV2
CASNGDRVGYGYTF
TGTGCCAGCAACGGGGACAGGGTGGGCTATGGCTACACCTTC
>TRBJ1-2|.|.|TRBV11-3
CAGEGRDFNYGYTF
TGTGCCGGGGAGGGTCGGGATTTTAACTATGGCTACACCTTC
>TRBJ1-6|.|few|TRBV5-1
CASSSGTHSNSPLHF
TGCGCCAGCAGCTCCGGGACGCACTCTAATTCACCCCTCCACTTT
>TRBJ2-1|TRBD2|.|TRBV4-3
CASSRISGLNNEQFF
TGCGCCAGCAGCCGGATTAGCGGGCTGAACAATGAGCAGTTCTTC
>TRBJ2-3|.|.|TRBV27
CASSPTGIFTDTQYF
TGTGCCAGCAGTCCTACAGGGATATTCACAGATACGCAGTATTTT
>TRBJ2-1|TRBD2|.|TRBV7-9
CASSGIAGSYNEQFF
TGTGCCAGCAGCGGTATAGCGGGCTCCTACAATGAGCAGTTCTTC
>TRBJ2-1|.|.|TRBV9
CASSASGDYYNEQFF
TGTGCCAGCAGCGCCTCAGGGGATTACTACAATGAGCAGTTCTTC
>TRBJ2-7|TRBD1|once|TRBV5-1
CASSRTGGNYEQYF
TGCGCCAGCAGCAGGACAGGGGGGAACTACGAGCAGTACTTC
>TRBJ2-3|TRBD2|.|TRBV18
CASSPPASGRASTDTQYF
TGTGCCAGCTCACCACCGGCTAGCGGGAGGGCTAGCACAGATACGCAGTATTTT
>TRBJ1-1|TRBD1|many|TRBV10-3
CAIAQGVDTEAFF
TGTGCCATCGCACAGGGGGTTGACACTGAAGCTTTCTTT
>TRBJ2-3|TRBD1|.|TRBV5-1
CASRPGTGGQATQYF
TGCGCCAGCAGGCCCGGGACAGGGGGCCAAGCTACGCAGTATTTT
>TRBJ2-3|TRBD2|.|TRBV2
CASTPWSGGGDTQYF
TGTGCCAGCACTCCATGGAGCGGGGGCGGAGATACGCAGTATTTT
>TRBJ2-7|.|.|TRBV7-2
CASSLHQGPYEQYF
TGTGCCAGCAGCTTACATCAGGGGCCCTACGAGCAGTACTTC
>TRBJ1-1|TRBD1|.|TRBV29-1
CSVTGGGAEAFF
TGCAGCGTGACAGGGGGCGGCGCTGAAGCTTTCTTT
>TRBJ2-5|.|few|TRBV9
CASSVGGVLQETQYF
TGTGCCAGCAGCGTAGGGGGGGTTCTACAAGAGACCCAGTACTTC
>TRBJ1-2|.|once|TRBV19
CASSIAGSRPYGYTF
TGTGCCAGTAGTATCGCTGGGTCCCGGCCCTACGGCTACACCTTC
>TRBJ1-4|TRBD1|.|TRBV2
CASSELTGNEKLFF
TGTGCCAGCAGTGAATTGACAGGGAATGAAAAACTGTTTTTT
>TRBJ1-4|.|.|TRBV2
CASSETGSNEKLFF
TGTGCCAGCAGCGAAACAGGGAGCAATGAAAAACTGTTTTTT
>TRBJ1-1|.|few|TRBV2
CASSEASLTAFF
TGTGCCAGCAGTGAAGCTAGTTTGACCGCTTTCTTT
>TRBJ2-2|TRBD2|.|TRBV19
CASSTPGLAGSGELFF
TGTGCCAGTAGTACCCCGGGACTAGCGGGGAGCGGGGAGCTGTTTTTT
>TRBJ2-7|TRBD2|.|TRBV5-4
CASSLLAGVEEQYF
TGTGCCAGCAGCTTGCTAGCGGGAGTTGAAGAGCAGTACTTC
>TRBJ2-3|TRBD1|.|TRBV5-4
CASSLDGRGSTDTQYF
TGTGCCAGCAGCTTGGATGGCAGGGGGTCCACAGATACGCAGTATTTT
>TRBJ2-4|.|.|TRBV4-3
CASSQTSTGVKNIQYF
TGCGCCAGCAGCCAGACATCGACAGGCGTAAAAAACATTCAGTACTTC
>TRBJ2-3|.|.|TRBV5-1
CASSLTRPTDTQYF
TGCGCCAGCAGCTTGACCAGACCCACAGATACGCAGTATTTT
>TRBJ1-1|.|.|TRBV6-1
CASSESPGTGGTEAFF
TGTGCCAGCAGTGAATCACCGGGGACGGGTGGCACTGAAGCTTTCTTT
>TRBJ1-4|.|.|TRBV6-1
CASKIWRTDNEKLFF
TGTGCCAGCAAAATCTGGAGGACGGATAATGAAAAACTGTTTTTT
>TRBJ2-5|TRBD2|.|TRBV28
CASSFSMAGGTETQYF
TGTGCCAGCAGTTTTAGTATGGCGGGGGGTACGGAGACCCAGTACTTC
>TRBJ2-2|.|.|TRBV30
CAWSVPGRGTGELFF
TGTGCCTGGAGTGTACCCGGGAGAGGCACCGGGGAGCTGTTTTTT